The rows below give T cell receptor beta chains drawn from one sample of a study of blood T cells in healthy people across ages. MiXCR, run by TCRdb on the 5' RACE reads, gives a single entry per CDR3 protein. Of over a million distinct CDR3 sequences listed, almost 25% are singletons. Another study also made use of these data, one on T cells of mothers and their children.

The sequencing sample was made of blood. All receptors derive from a girl aged 2-10 years in good health. Each CDR3 is given with its conserved first and last residue. The D gene is left open where the match is weak. Clone size appears in some rows only: once, few, many, or a class for an expanded clone.

>.|TRBV6-1|TRBJ2-3|.
TGTGCCAGCAGTGGTGTCCGGGGGAGGCCGCATGAAACAGATACGCAGTATTTT
CASSGVRGRPHETDTQYF
>.|TRBV7-9|TRBJ2-2|TRBD1
TGTGCCAGCAGCTTACCGCATACTCCGGGACAGTCGAACACCGGGGAGCTGTTTTTT
CASSLPHTPGQSNTGELFF
>.|TRBV4-1|TRBJ2-7|TRBD2
TGCGCCAGCAGCCAAGTGGGGAGCGGGAGGGCCTACCACGAGCAGTACTTC
CASSQVGSGRAYHEQYF
>.|TRBV27|TRBJ2-2|.
TGTGCCAGCAGTTTTAGTGGGCAGGGTCGGGCCGGGGAGCTGTTTTTT
CASSFSGQGRAGELFF
>.|TRBV27|TRBJ2-7|TRBD2
TGTGCCAGCCGTCTGATTGGGACTAGCGGGAGCGACGAGCAGTACTTC
CASRLIGTSGSDEQYF
>few|TRBV7-2|TRBJ1-4|.
TGTGCCAGCAGCTTTGGCCCCGGCGGTGAAAAACTGTTTTTT
CASSFGPGGEKLFF
>.|TRBV29-1|TRBJ2-2|.
TGCAGCGCCGGTGGGGCGAACACCGGGGAGCTGTTTTTT
CSAGGANTGELFF
>few|TRBV7-9|TRBJ1-6|TRBD1
TGTGCCAGCAGCTTAGAGGTGGGACAGGGAGATTCACCCCTCCACTTT
CASSLEVGQGDSPLHF
>.|TRBV7-2|TRBJ2-7|.
TGTGCCAGCAGCCTTAGACTAGGAGGCGAGCAGTACTTC
CASSLRLGGEQYF
>few|TRBV9|TRBJ1-1|TRBD1
TGTGCCAGCAGCGCTGGACAGGACATGAACACTGAAGCTTTCTTT
CASSAGQDMNTEAFF